The present T cell receptor beta chain was sequenced within a study of blood T cells in healthy people across ages. Overall study findings and caveats: Strong correlation was found linking TCR beta diversity to naive T cell percentage. No one knew whether donors had CMV, which possibly confounded expanded clonotype changes.

Trimming pared 4 bases from V and 0 bases from J, leaving 11 bases between. Germline lookup yields CDR1 SGHRS and CDR2 YFSETQ. The CDR3 runs 14 residues. With a J-beta primer mix and a sample-barcoded 5' primer, a second PCR ran roughly 6 to 12 cycles. MiXCR, run by TCRdb on the 5' RACE reads, gives a single entry per CDR3 protein. The sample lists 850,000 to 950,000 distinct CDR3 sequences, about 28% seen once, with 17% in the top ten. Details on this clonotype: The antigen remains unidentified.

The specimen sequenced was blood. This chain joins TRBV5-1 and TRBJ2-7; weak D call: TRBD2 (5 bases). The source is a woman aged 80 or over in good health. CDR3 coding DNA: TGCGCCAGCAGCCCTGACGGGATCTCCTACGAGCAGTACTTC. Protein product: CASSPDGISYEQYF.